This paragraph reports one T cell receptor (beta chain). Its matching antigen is unknown. The sample originates from a study of CD8+ T cells in alopecia areata. Looking at the study overall: Treated individuals took tofacitinib by mouth, 5 to 10 mg twice daily. Severity scoring for treated patients was based on the percentage of affected scalp area. Study-level results: Scalp data also include sequences from resident alphabeta T cells of normal skin. The study found tofacitinib significantly decreased scalp clonality and expanded CD8+ clones among the top 100.

Following extraction, RNA underwent reverse transcription to cDNA, which served as the sequencing template. Method: immunoSEQ multiplex PCR; TCRdb's copy keeps in-frame clones and lacks some. The sample holds roughly 200,000 clones; roughly two fifths are singletons and the top ten take about 2.6%. Noted treatment: oral pan-JAK inhibitor, 5-10 mg twice daily. This clonotype was sampled from a human donor with alopecia areata. This sample comprised CD4+ T cells sorted from blood, obtained around week 36, from a patient treated with tofacitinib.

The CDR3: CSASIREQFF. The CDR3 DNA reads TGCAGTGCTAGTATTCGTGAGCAGTTCTTC. The V and J genes are TRBV20-1 and TRBJ2-1, with D unclear. Germline V gene lookup returns CDR1 DFQATT and CDR2 SNEGSKA (reference sequence). This CDR3 comprises 10 residues. V gave up 3 bases and J gave up 9 bases, with 6 bases separating them.